This record concerns one T cell receptor beta chain sequence. Its specificity is unknown. In the PCR, 60 Vbeta and 13 Jbeta primers were used. TCRdb keeps only in-frame clones here, not all; method: immunoSEQ multiplex PCR. In the table there are hundreds of thousands of clones, approximately 80% of which are singletons. This specimen comes from a study of cytomegalovirus exposure and HLA in healthy donors. Study as a whole: HLA-typed donors were the source of about 85 million unique TCRs held in an early data release.

The CDR3 totals 15 residues. The V gene end was trimmed by 6 bases and the J gene end by 4 bases; junction bases not matched to a gene: 10. From germline, CDR1 is SQVTM and CDR2 ANQGSEA. Study-wide points: Prediction of most subjects' HLA-A and HLA-B alleles by TCR beta sequences was reportedly accurate. Cytomegalovirus-associated TCR beta chains were listed, numbering roughly 150. Analysis was performed later, and it showed HLA-associated TCR beta chains to be more clonally expanded than equally common others.

The rearrangement links TRBV29-1 to TRBJ2-3, with TRBD1 identical over 10 bases. Input material: PBMCs. The sequence derives from a woman between 40 and 55 years old in good health and CMV-seronegative. The CDR3 is CSVVPGTGVSDTQYF. CDR3 in DNA: TGCAGCGTCGTTCCCGGGACAGGGGTTTCAGATACGCAGTATTTT.